Included here is one T cell receptor (beta chain) sequence, with context. Antigen specificity is unknown. The sample belongs to a study of CD8 T cell repertoires and HIV-1 epitope variants. Background on the study: Each of Twenty-five Gag and Nef epitope peptides stimulated a separate culture. T cells were cultured for less than eleven days with cytokines added on days 3 and 7.

Sequencing of TCR beta CDR3 used immunoSEQ survey depth. The protocol was immunoSEQ multiplex PCR, while the TCRdb copy is restricted to in-frame clones and leaves out a portion. The data show approximately 2,500 clones, roughly 60% seen once. The CDR3 has 13 residues. V was trimmed by 4 bases and J by 0 bases, leaving 6 bases between them. The germline V gene encodes CDR1 SQVTM and CDR2 ANQGSEA. Specimen: cultured CD8+ T cells derived from PBMCs. The chain joins TRBV29-1 to TRBJ2-2; D is unresolved. This receptor was identified in a male donor with HIV. This CDR3 reads CSVGAPNTGELFF. DNA for the CDR3: TGCAGCGTTGGGGCCCCGAACACCGGGGAGCTGTTTTTT.